This is a list of T cell receptor beta chains from one sample in a study of regulatory T cells in long-lasting Graves disease. Each CDR3 protein is one row after TCRdb ran MiXCR on the multiplex PCR reads. The data show 350,000 to 450,000 distinct CDR3 sequences, roughly 20% seen once. The starting material was peripheral blood mononuclear cells (PBMCs), obtained when the disease was refractory, from a patient treated with antithyroid drugs. The receptors originated from a woman between 40 and 55 years old with Graves disease. CDR3s include the opening cysteine and the closing phenylalanine or tryptophan. Each record gives: D gene, V gene, J gene, CDR3 length, clone size, CDR3 protein, CDR3 DNA. A D gene is named only where the DNA matches it firmly. Expanded clones get a size class; other rows say once, few or many, or leave the size out.

D gene: -
V gene: TRBV7-9
J gene: TRBJ1-1
CDR3 length: 15
clone size: few
CDR3 protein: CASSLEGTMNTEAFF
CDR3 DNA: TGTGCCAGCAGCTTAGAAGGGACCATGAACACTGAAGCTTTCTTT

D gene: TRBD1
V gene: TRBV28
J gene: TRBJ2-7
CDR3 length: 15
clone size: many
CDR3 protein: CAIEGQGRETYEQYF
CDR3 DNA: TGTGCCATCGAGGGACAGGGCCGGGAGACCTACGAGCAGTACTTC

D gene: TRBD1
V gene: TRBV10-3
J gene: TRBJ1-4
CDR3 length: 15
clone size: many
CDR3 protein: CAISLTGAANEKLFF
CDR3 DNA: TGTGCCATCAGTCTAACAGGGGCGGCTAATGAAAAACTGTTTTTT

D gene: -
V gene: TRBV10-3
J gene: TRBJ1-2
CDR3 length: 16
clone size: many
CDR3 protein: CAISTATTLHRGGYTF
CDR3 DNA: TGTGCCATCAGCACAGCCACCACCCTCCATAGGGGAGGCTACACCTTC

D gene: TRBD2
V gene: TRBV6-1
J gene: TRBJ2-7
CDR3 length: 16
clone size: few
CDR3 protein: CASRRTSGSGAGEQYF
CDR3 DNA: TGTGCCAGCAGGAGGACTAGCGGGAGTGGAGCGGGCGAGCAGTACTTC

D gene: -
V gene: TRBV6-1
J gene: TRBJ1-1
CDR3 length: 15
clone size: few
CDR3 protein: CASSAPGRINTEAFF
CDR3 DNA: TGTGCCAGCAGTGCCCCCGGACGGATTAACACTGAAGCTTTCTTT

D gene: TRBD1
V gene: TRBV6-5
J gene: TRBJ2-6
CDR3 length: 18
clone size: -
CDR3 protein: CASSYLSRDRAGANVLTF
CDR3 DNA: TGTGCCAGCAGTTACCTGTCCCGGGACAGGGCCGGGGCCAACGTCCTGACTTTC

D gene: -
V gene: TRBV4-1
J gene: TRBJ1-1
CDR3 length: 14
clone size: few
CDR3 protein: CASSPQYMNTEAFF
CDR3 DNA: TGCGCCAGCAGCCCTCAGTACATGAACACTGAAGCTTTCTTT

D gene: -
V gene: TRBV28
J gene: TRBJ1-1
CDR3 length: 14
clone size: many
CDR3 protein: CASTPAGENTEAFF
CDR3 DNA: TGTGCCAGCACTCCCGCAGGGGAGAACACTGAAGCTTTCTTT

D gene: -
V gene: TRBV7-8
J gene: TRBJ2-5
CDR3 length: 14
clone size: few
CDR3 protein: CASSSVGAAETQYF
CDR3 DNA: TGTGCCAGCAGCTCCGTGGGGGCTGCGGAGACCCAGTACTTC

D gene: -
V gene: TRBV24-1
J gene: TRBJ1-2
CDR3 length: 18
clone size: many
CDR3 protein: CATSASWQGIKDNYGYTF
CDR3 DNA: TGTGCCACCAGTGCCTCGTGGCAGGGGATTAAGGATAACTATGGCTACACCTTC

D gene: -
V gene: TRBV28
J gene: TRBJ2-7
CDR3 length: 13
clone size: many
CDR3 protein: CATGSSRSYEQYF
CDR3 DNA: TGTGCCACCGGCTCTTCTCGCTCCTACGAGCAGTACTTC

D gene: -
V gene: TRBV6-9
J gene: TRBJ2-7
CDR3 length: 14
clone size: once
CDR3 protein: CASSYSASSYEQCF
CDR3 DNA: TGTGCCAGCAGTTACTCCGCTTCCTCCTACGAGCAGTGCTTC

D gene: TRBD1
V gene: TRBV5-6
J gene: TRBJ2-5
CDR3 length: 15
clone size: few
CDR3 protein: CASSLAGTGRKTQYF
CDR3 DNA: TGTGCCAGCAGCCTTGCCGGGACAGGGAGGAAGACCCAGTACTTC

D gene: -
V gene: TRBV2
J gene: TRBJ1-1
CDR3 length: 16
clone size: many
CDR3 protein: CVTRQNTHLMNTEAFF
CDR3 DNA: TGTGTGACCCGACAGAACACTCATCTTATGAACACTGAAGCTTTCTTT

D gene: -
V gene: TRBV20-1
J gene: TRBJ2-3
CDR3 length: 13
clone size: -
CDR3 protein: CGATDIPTDTQYF
CDR3 DNA: TGCGGTGCGACTGACATCCCCACAGATACGCAGTATTTT

D gene: TRBD1
V gene: TRBV12-3/TRBV12-4
J gene: TRBJ1-2
CDR3 length: 12
clone size: -
CDR3 protein: CASAGGASGYTF
CDR3 DNA: TGTGCCAGCGCAGGGGGGGCGAGCGGCTACACCTTC

D gene: TRBD1
V gene: TRBV24-1
J gene: TRBJ1-5
CDR3 length: 16
clone size: few
CDR3 protein: CATSDSDRGSNQPQHF
CDR3 DNA: TGTGCCACCAGTGATTCGGACAGGGGAAGCAATCAGCCCCAGCATTTT

D gene: -
V gene: TRBV28
J gene: TRBJ2-7
CDR3 length: 16
clone size: many
CDR3 protein: CASSSTSLYRLGEQYF
CDR3 DNA: TGTGCCAGCAGCTCTACTTCCCTTTATCGATTGGGCGAGCAGTACTTC

D gene: TRBD1
V gene: TRBV28
J gene: TRBJ2-1
CDR3 length: 16
clone size: -
CDR3 protein: CASRLPGTGVGGEQFF
CDR3 DNA: TGTGCCAGCAGGCTCCCCGGGACAGGGGTTGGAGGTGAGCAGTTCTTC

D gene: TRBD2
V gene: TRBV11-2
J gene: TRBJ2-1
CDR3 length: 15
clone size: -
CDR3 protein: CASSIIAGPTNEQFF
CDR3 DNA: TGTGCCAGCAGCATAATAGCGGGACCGACCAATGAGCAGTTCTTC

D gene: -
V gene: TRBV6-1
J gene: TRBJ1-3
CDR3 length: 15
clone size: few
CDR3 protein: CASRTRQTSGNTIYF
CDR3 DNA: TGTGCCAGCAGGACCCGACAGACCTCTGGAAACACCATATATTTT